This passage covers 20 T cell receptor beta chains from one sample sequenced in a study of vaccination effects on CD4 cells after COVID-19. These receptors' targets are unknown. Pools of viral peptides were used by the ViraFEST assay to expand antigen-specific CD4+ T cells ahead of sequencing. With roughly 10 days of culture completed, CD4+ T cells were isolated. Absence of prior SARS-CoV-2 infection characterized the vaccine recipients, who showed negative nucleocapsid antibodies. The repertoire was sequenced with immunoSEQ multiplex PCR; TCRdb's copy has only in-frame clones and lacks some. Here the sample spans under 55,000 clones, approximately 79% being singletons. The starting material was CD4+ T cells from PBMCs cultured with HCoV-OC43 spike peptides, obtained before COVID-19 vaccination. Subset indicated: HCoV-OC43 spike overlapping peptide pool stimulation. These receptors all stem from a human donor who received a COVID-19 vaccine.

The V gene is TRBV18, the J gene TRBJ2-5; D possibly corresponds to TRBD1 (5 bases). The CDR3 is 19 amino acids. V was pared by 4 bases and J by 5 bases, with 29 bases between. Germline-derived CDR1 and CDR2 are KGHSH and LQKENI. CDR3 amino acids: CASSLSRTRYDSDEETQYF. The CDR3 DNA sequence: TGTGCCAGCTCACTGAGCCGAACCAGGTATGACAGCGATGAGGAGACCCAGTACTTC.

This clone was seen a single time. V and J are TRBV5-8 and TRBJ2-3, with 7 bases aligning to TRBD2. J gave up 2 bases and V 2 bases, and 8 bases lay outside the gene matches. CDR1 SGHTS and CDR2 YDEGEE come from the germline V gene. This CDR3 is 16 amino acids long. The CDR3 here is CASSLGSGRDTDTQYF. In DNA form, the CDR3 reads TGTGCCAGCAGCTTAGGTTCGGGGAGGGACACAGATACGCAGTATTTT.

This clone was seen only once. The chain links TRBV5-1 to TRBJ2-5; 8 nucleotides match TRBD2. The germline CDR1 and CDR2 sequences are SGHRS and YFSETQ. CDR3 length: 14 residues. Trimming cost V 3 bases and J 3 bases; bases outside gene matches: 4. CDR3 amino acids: CASSSLTSEETQYF. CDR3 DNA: TGCGCCAGCAGCTCCTTGACTAGCGAAGAGACCCAGTACTTC.

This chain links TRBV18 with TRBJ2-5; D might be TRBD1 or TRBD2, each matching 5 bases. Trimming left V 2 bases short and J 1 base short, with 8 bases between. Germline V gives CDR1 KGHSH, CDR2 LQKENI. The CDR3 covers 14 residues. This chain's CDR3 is CASSPRGAQETQYF. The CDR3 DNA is TGTGCCAGCTCACCAAGAGGGGCCCAAGAGACCCAGTACTTC.

CDR3 in amino acids: CASSPSDRGLTGELFF. CDR3 sequence (DNA): TGTGCCAGCTCACCGTCGGACAGGGGGTTGACCGGGGAGCTGTTTTTT. The V and J genes are TRBV18 and TRBJ2-2, with TRBD1 matching over 10 bases. Trimming at V came to 3 bases and at J to 5 bases, leaving 6 bases not matched to a gene. Germline CDR1 is KGHSH and CDR2 is LQKENI. The CDR3 contains 16 residues.

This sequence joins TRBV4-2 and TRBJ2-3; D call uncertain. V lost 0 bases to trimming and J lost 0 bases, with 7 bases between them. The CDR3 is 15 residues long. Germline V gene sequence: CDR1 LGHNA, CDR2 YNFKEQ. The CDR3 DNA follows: TGTGCCAGCAGCCAAGATTACAGAAGCACAGATACGCAGTATTTT. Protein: CASSQDYRSTDTQYF.

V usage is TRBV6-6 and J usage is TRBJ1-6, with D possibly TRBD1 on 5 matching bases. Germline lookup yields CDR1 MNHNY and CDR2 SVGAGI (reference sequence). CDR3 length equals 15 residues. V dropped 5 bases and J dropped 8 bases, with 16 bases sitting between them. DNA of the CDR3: TGTGCCAGCAGTCGAACCGGGACCGGAGATTCACCCCTCCACTTT. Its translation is CASSRTGTGDSPLHF.

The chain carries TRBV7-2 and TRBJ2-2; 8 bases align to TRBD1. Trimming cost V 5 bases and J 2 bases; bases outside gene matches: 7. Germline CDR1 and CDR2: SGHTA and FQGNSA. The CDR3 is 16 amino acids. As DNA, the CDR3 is TGTGCCAGCAGCCTACAGGGGGTGGGTAACACCGGGGAGCTGTTTTTT. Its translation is CASSLQGVGNTGELFF.

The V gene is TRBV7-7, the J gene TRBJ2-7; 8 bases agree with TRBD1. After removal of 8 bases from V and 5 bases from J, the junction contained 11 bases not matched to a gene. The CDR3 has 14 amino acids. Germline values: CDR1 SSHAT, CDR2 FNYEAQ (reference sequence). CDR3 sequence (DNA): TGTGCCAGCCGACCAGACAGGGGCTTACACGAGCAGTACGTC. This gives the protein CASRPDRGLHEQYV.

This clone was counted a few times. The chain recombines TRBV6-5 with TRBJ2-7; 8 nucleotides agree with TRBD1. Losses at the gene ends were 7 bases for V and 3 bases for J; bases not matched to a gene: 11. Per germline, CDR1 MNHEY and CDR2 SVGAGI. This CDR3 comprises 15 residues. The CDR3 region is CASTLAGTGVYEQYV. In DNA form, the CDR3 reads TGTGCCAGCACCCTAGCCGGGACAGGAGTCTACGAGCAGTACGTC.

The CDR3 region has the DNA TGTGCCAGCAGTTTATGGTCTGGGAGCTCTGGAAACACCATATATTTT. This gives the protein CASSLWSGSSGNTIYF. V gene TRBV28 combines with J gene TRBJ1-3; no definite D call. Looked up from germline, CDR1 is MDHEN and CDR2 is SYDVKM. The CDR3 length is 16 residues. Trimming took off 0 bases at V and 0 bases at J, with 9 bases between the two ends.

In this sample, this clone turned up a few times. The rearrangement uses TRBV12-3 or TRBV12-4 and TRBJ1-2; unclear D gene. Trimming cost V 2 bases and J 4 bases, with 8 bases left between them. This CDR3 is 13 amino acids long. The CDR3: CASSLKAPYGYTF. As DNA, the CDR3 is TGTGCCAGCAGTTTAAAGGCCCCCTATGGCTACACCTTC.

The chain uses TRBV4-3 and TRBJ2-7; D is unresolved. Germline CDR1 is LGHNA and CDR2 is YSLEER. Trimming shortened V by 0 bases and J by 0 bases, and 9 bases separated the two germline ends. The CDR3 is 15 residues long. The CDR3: CASSQDLYSSYEQYV. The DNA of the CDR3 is TGCGCCAGCAGCCAAGATTTGTACAGCTCCTACGAGCAGTACGTC.

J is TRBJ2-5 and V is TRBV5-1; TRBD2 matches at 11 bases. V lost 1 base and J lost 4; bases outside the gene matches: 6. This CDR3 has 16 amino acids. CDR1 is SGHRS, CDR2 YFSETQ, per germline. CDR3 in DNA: TGCGCCAGCAGCTTGCTAGCGGGGGGATTAAGAGAGACCCAGTACTTC. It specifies CASSLLAGGLRETQYF.

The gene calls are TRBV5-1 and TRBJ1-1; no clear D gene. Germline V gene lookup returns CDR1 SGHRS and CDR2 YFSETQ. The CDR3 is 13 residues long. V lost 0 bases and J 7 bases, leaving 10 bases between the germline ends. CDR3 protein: CASSLGRTDEAFF. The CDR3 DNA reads TGCGCCAGCAGCTTGGGACGGACCGATGAAGCTTTCTTT.

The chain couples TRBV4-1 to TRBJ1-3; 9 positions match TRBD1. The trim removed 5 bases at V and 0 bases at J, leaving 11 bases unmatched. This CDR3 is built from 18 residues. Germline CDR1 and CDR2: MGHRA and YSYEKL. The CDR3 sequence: CASSTGGGTGNSGNTIYF. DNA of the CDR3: TGCGCCAGCAGCACAGGGGGCGGGACAGGAAACTCTGGAAACACCATATATTTT.

The chain's CDR3 is CASSLLNLGRETQYF. The CDR3 DNA reads TGTGCCAGCAGCTTGTTAAACCTGGGCCGAGAGACCCAGTACTTC. This chain uses TRBV5-8 with TRBJ2-5; no definite D call. The CDR3 sequence is 15 residues long. CDR1 is SGHTS, CDR2 YDEGEE, per germline. Between the trimmed V and J ends, which lost 1 base and 4 bases, there was a span of 14 bases.

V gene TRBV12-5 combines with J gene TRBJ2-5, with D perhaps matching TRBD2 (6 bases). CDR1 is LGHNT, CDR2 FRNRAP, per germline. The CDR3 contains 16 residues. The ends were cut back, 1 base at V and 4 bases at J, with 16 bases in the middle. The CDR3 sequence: CASGLAQGGVGETQYF. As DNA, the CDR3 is TGTGCTAGTGGTTTGGCCCAAGGAGGGGTGGGAGAGACCCAGTACTTC.

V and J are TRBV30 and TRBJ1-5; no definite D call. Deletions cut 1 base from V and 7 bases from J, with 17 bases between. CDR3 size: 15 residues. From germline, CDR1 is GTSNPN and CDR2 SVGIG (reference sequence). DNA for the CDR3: TGTGCCTGGAGTGGCGGGCAGCTAGGGAGACAGCCCCAGCATTTT. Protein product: CAWSGGQLGRQPQHF.

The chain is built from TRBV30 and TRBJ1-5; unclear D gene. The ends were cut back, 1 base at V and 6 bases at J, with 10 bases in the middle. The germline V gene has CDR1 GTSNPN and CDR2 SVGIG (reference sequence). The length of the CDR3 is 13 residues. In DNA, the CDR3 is TGTGCCTGGAGTGGGGCTTGGGGTCAGCCCCAGCATTTT. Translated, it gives CAWSGAWGQPQHF. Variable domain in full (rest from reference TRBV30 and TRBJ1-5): SQTIHQWPATLVQPVGSPLSLECTVEGTSNPNLYWYRQAAGRGLQLLFYSVGIGQISSEVPQNLSASRPQDRQFILSSKKLLLSDSGFYLCAWSGAWGQPQHFGDGTRLSIL.